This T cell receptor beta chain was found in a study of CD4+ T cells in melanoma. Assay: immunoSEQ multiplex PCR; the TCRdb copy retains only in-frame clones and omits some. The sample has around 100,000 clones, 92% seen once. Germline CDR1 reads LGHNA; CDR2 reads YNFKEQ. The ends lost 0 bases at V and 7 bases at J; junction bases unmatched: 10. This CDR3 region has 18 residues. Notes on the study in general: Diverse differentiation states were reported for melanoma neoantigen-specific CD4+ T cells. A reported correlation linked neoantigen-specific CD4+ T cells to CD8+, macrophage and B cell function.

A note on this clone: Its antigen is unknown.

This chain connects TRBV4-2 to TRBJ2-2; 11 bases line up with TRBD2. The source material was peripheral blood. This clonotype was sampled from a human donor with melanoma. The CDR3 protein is CASSQEISGGAISGELFF. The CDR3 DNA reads TGTGCCAGCAGCCAAGAAATTAGCGGGGGGGCGATTAGCGGGGAGCTGTTTTTT.